Sequencing of this T cell receptor beta chain was carried out in a study of response to subunit inactivated influenza vaccine. TCRdb called the RT-PCR reads again in MiXCR, with one record for every CDR3 protein. The sample carries about 540,000 distinct CDR3 sequences, roughly a quarter recorded once. The CDR3 sequence is 20 residues long. V lost 0 bases and J lost 6; bases outside the gene matches: 20. Germline V CDR1 and CDR2: MNHNS, SASEGT. This clonotype has a single count. The same data also went into a second study, on T cells expressing NK-cell markers. That paper states: The authors made TCR beta cDNA libraries by 5'RACE template switching. This switching added a universal primer site and UMIs. Seven HCMV-seropositive donors and one seronegative donor made up the eight sequenced donors. Six or seven donors had dominant NKG2C+ clonotypes that comprised roughly 1.0-7.5% of their CD8+ T cells.

Sequenced here: CD4+ T cells sorted from PBMCs, sampled about 12 days after vaccination. The J gene is TRBJ2-7, the V gene TRBV6-1, with 10 bases identical to TRBD2. The clonotype was recovered from a man in his forties or fifties who received an inactivated influenza vaccine. CDR3 protein: CASSEALILAGVRKPREQYF. The CDR3 DNA reads as TGTGCCAGCAGTGAAGCGCTTATCCTAGCGGGAGTTAGAAAACCCCGCGAGCAGTACTTC.